The next 6 T cell receptor beta chains were all read from a single sample in a study of Graves' ophthalmopathy and Graves' hyperthyroidism. Investigators amplified TCR beta CDR3 regions from RNA transcripts. HTBI primers served in a first-round RT-PCR, which a second-round multiplex PCR followed. TCRdb passed the multiplex PCR reads through MiXCR, listing each CDR3 protein once. The sample lists under 250,000 distinct CDR3 sequences, approximately 29% occurring once. The specimen was peripheral blood. Receptor source: a man aged 45-65 years with Graves' ophthalmopathy.

This clonotype has a count of ten or more. At one end the junction does not follow the germline gene, possibly because of a read error. CDR3 nucleotides: TGTGCCAGCAGCCAATGGGCGGGCGCGAACACCGAGGAGCTGTTTTTT. This codes for CASSQWAGANTEELFF. This chain connects TRBV14 to TRBJ2-2; D possibly corresponds to TRBD2 (5 bases). The CDR3 extends over 16 amino acids. Per the germline V gene, CDR1 is SGHDN and CDR2 is FVKESK. The full variable domain, completed using reference TRBV14 and TRBJ2-2, is EAGVTQFPSHSVIEKGQTVTLRCDPISGHDNLYWYRRVMGKEIKFLLHFVKESKQDESGMPNNRFLAERTGGTYSTLKVQPAELEDSGVYFCASSQWAGANTEELFFGEGSRLTVL.

The chain carries TRBV6-1 and TRBJ1-1; a weak D match, TRBD1 (5 bases). The V gene's germline CDR1 is MNHNS and CDR2 SASEGT. Trimming removed 7 bases at V and 5 bases at J, with 20 bases between. CDR3 size: 15 residues. Written as DNA, the CDR3 is TGTGCCAGCACCTCTGGTGAAGGGGCGCGGACTGAAGCTTTCTTT. It yields the protein CASTSGEGARTEAFF.

This clonotype was seen ten or more times. V gene TRBV24-1 combines with J gene TRBJ2-7, with 10 bases identical to TRBD1. This CDR3 has 15 amino acids. From germline, CDR1 is KGHDR and CDR2 SFDVKD. Unmatched junction bases numbered 4, after V lost 4 bases and J lost 2 bases. The CDR3, as DNA: TGTGCCACCAGTGACCCCGGGACAGGGGCCTACGAGCAGTACTTC. Protein sequence: CATSDPGTGAYEQYF.

The chain combines TRBV12-3 or TRBV12-4 with TRBJ1-1; 8 nucleotides align to TRBD1. Unmatched junction bases numbered 16, after V lost 6 bases and J lost 4 bases. CDR3 length: 17 amino acids. Here the CDR3 reads CASRLQGVFQRGTEAFF. The DNA for the CDR3 is TGTGCCAGCAGGTTACAGGGGGTCTTCCAGAGGGGCACTGAAGCTTTCTTT.

This chain joins TRBV11-2 and TRBJ2-5; D remains ambiguous. The V end was cut by 1 base, the J end by 4 bases, with 13 bases between. CDR3 length: 15 residues. Germline V gives CDR1 SGHAT, CDR2 FQNNGV. The CDR3 sequence is CASSLGGTAIETQYF. The CDR3 region has the DNA TGTGCCAGCAGCTTAGGAGGTACCGCGATAGAGACCCAGTACTTC.

This clonotype appeared a few times. This chain links TRBV29-1 with TRBJ1-5; D ambiguous. CDR3 size: 13 residues. V was pared by 4 bases and J by 0 bases, with 7 bases between. Per the germline V gene, CDR1 is SQVTM and CDR2 is ANQGSEA. CDR3 sequence: CSVAAGSNQPQHF. For the CDR3, the DNA is TGCAGCGTTGCGGCGGGTAGCAATCAGCCCCAGCATTTT.